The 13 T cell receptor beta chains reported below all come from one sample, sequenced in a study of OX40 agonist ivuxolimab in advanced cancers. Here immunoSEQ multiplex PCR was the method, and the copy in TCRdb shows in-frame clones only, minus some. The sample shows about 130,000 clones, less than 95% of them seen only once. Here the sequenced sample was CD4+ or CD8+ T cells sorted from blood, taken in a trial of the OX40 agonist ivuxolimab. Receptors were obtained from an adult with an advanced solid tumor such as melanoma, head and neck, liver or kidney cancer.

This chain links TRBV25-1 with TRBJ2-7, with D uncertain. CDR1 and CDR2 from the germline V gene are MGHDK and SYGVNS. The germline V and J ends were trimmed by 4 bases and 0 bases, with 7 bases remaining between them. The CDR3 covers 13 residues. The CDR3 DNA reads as TGTGCCAGCAGTGGGCCCTACTCCTACGAGCAGTACTTC. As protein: CASSGPYSYEQYF.

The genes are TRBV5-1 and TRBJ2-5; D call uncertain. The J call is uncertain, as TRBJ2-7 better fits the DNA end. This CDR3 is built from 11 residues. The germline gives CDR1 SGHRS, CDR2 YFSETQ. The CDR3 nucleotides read TGCGCCAGCAGCTTGGAACACGAGCAGTACTTC. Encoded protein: CASSLEHEQYF.

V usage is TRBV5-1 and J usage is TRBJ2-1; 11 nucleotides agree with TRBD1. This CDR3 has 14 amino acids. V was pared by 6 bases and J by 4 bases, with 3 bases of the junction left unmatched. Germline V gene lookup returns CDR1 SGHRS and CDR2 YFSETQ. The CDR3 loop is CASTGTGGYNEQFF. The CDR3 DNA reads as TGCGCCAGCACAGGGACAGGGGGTTACAATGAGCAGTTCTTC.

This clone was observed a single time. This CDR3 reads CASRPGTGGSYGYTF. The CDR3 DNA sequence: TGTGCCAGCAGGCCAGGGACAGGGGGCAGCTATGGCTACACCTTC. The chain carries TRBV28 and TRBJ1-2; 12 positions match TRBD1. The ends lost 6 bases at V and 4 bases at J; junction bases unmatched: 6. This CDR3 has 15 amino acids. CDR1 and CDR2 (germline): MDHEN, SYDVKM.

Here the CDR3 reads CASSFITGGPNQPQHF. The CDR3 DNA sequence: TGTGCCAGCAGTTTTATAACAGGGGGGCCCAATCAGCCCCAGCATTTT. This chain joins TRBV27 and TRBJ1-5; 8 positions agree with TRBD1. Germline CDR1 reads MNHEY; CDR2 reads SMNVEV (reference sequence). V lost 3 bases, J lost 3 bases, and 7 bases stayed unmatched. CDR3 size: 16 residues.

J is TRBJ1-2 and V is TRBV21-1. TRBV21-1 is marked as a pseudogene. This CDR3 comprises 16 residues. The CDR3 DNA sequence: TGTGCCAGCAGCTCTGAAAGAACAGGGGAGGGCTATGGCTACACCTTC. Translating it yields CASSSERTGEGYGYTF.

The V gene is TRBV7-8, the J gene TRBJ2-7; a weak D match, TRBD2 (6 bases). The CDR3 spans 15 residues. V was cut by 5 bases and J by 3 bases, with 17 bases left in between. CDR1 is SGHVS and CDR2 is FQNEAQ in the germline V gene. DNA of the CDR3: TGTGCCAGCAGCGTTAGGACGGAGGGCCACTACGAGCAGTACTTC. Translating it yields CASSVRTEGHYEQYF.

The CDR3 protein is CASTTAPLTEAFF. The CDR3 region has the DNA TGTGCCAGCACCACCGCCCCGTTGACTGAAGCTTTCTTT. The chain joins TRBV6-1 to TRBJ1-1, with D unclear. The CDR3 is 13 amino acids. CDR1 MNHNS and CDR2 SASEGT come from the germline V gene. Trimming pared 7 bases from V and 5 bases from J, leaving 14 bases between.

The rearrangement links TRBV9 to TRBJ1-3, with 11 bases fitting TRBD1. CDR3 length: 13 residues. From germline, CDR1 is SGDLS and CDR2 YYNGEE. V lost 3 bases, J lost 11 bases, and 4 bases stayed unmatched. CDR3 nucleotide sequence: TGTGCCAGCAGCGCCGGGACAGGGGGTCCCATATATTTT. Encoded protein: CASSAGTGGPIYF.

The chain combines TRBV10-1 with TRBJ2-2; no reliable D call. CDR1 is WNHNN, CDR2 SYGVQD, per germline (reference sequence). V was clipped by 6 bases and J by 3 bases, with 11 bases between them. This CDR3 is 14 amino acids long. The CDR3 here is CASRVGLDTGELFF. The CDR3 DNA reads TGCGCCAGCAGGGTGGGATTGGACACCGGGGAGCTGTTTTTT.

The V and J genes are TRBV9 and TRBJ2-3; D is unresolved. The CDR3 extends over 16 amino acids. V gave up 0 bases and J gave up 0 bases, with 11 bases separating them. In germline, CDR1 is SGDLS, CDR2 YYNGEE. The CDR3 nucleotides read TGTGCCAGCAGCGTAGCTTCTGTGACTAGCACAGATACGCAGTATTTT. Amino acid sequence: CASSVASVTSTDTQYF.

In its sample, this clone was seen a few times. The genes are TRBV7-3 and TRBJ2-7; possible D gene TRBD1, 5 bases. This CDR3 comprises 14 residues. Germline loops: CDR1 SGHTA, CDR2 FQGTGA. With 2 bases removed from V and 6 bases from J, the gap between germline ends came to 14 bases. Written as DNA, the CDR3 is TGTGCCAGCAGCTTACCCGCCCAGGGTTCCGAGCAGTACTTC. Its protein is CASSLPAQGSEQYF.

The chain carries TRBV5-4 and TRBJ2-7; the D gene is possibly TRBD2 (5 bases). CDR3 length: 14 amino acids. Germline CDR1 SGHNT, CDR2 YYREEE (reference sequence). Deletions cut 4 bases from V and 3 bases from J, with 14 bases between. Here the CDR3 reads CASSAARGNYEQYF. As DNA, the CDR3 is TGTGCCAGCAGCGCCGCCCGAGGGAACTACGAGCAGTACTTC.